Sequencing of this TCR beta chain was carried out in a study of response to subunit inactivated influenza vaccine. Germline loops: CDR1 LGHNA, CDR2 YNFKEQ. V shed 5 bases and J 0 bases; nucleotides not matched to a gene: 16. The CDR3 is 20 amino acids. This clonotype was counted a few times. Its antigen is undetermined. MiXCR was run by TCRdb on the RT-PCR reads, yielding one entry per CDR3 protein. The table lists about 780,000 distinct CDR3 sequences, around a sixth of them singletons, with approximately 11% in the top ten. Whole-study results and caveats: A suggestion made by the authors is that each seasonal influenza vaccination recruits few new T cells.

J is TRBJ2-7 and V is TRBV4-2; 13 bases are a match to TRBD2. This TCR came from a man aged 45-65 years who received an inactivated influenza vaccine. The sequenced sample was PBMCs from blood, obtained about 5 days after vaccination. The CDR3 region has the DNA TGTGCCAGCAGCGGGCAGGTTTCCGGACTAGCGGGGGTAAGCTCCTACGAGCAGTACTTC. Its translation is CASSGQVSGLAGVSSYEQYF.